This entry lists 13 T cell receptor beta chains sequenced from one sample in a study of regulatory T cells in long-lasting Graves disease. The time point: newly diagnosed GD, antithyroid drugs for less than 3 months. Researchers made the TCR library from RNA that was extracted from PBMCs. Arm-PCR of CDR3 regions and iRepertoire HTBI primers were the basis on which TCR beta libraries were built. From the multiplex PCR reads, TCRdb called clonotypes with MiXCR, one entry per CDR3 protein. The table shows fewer than 350,000 distinct CDR3 sequences, with over 15% occurring only once. The sample was peripheral blood mononuclear cells (PBMCs), taken at new diagnosis, from a patient treated with antithyroid drugs. These receptors were taken from a female donor with Graves disease.

The V gene is TRBV20-1, the J gene TRBJ2-3; a possible D gene is TRBD2 (6 bases). V lost 5 bases, J lost 2 bases, and 23 bases lay in between. This CDR3 is 17 amino acids long. Germline V gene lookup returns CDR1 DFQATT and CDR2 SNEGSKA (reference sequence). The CDR3 coding sequence is TGCAGTGCTCGCCCCCTGCCCACTAGCCCGGCCACAGATACGCAGTATTTT. Translated: CSARPLPTSPATDTQYF.

This clonotype occurred a few times. The chain couples TRBV20-1 to TRBJ1-5, with TRBD1 matching 7 bases. The CDR3 is 16 residues long. V lost 5 bases and J lost 2; bases outside the gene matches: 12. Germline assignment: CDR1 DFQATT and CDR2 SNEGSKA (reference sequence). Here the CDR3 reads CSAPSRTTGGNQPQHF. The CDR3 region has the DNA TGCAGTGCTCCTTCACGCACTACAGGGGGCAATCAGCCCCAGCATTTT.

V gene TRBV30 combines with J gene TRBJ1-1; weak D call: TRBD1 (6 bases). Trimming cost V 3 bases and J 3 bases, with 11 bases left between them. CDR1 and CDR2 (germline): GTSNPN, SVGIG (reference sequence). The CDR3 sequence is 13 residues long. CDR3 in amino acids: CAWSLTGDTEAFF. Written as DNA, the CDR3 is TGTGCCTGGAGCCTGACAGGCGACACTGAAGCTTTCTTT.

This clonotype showed up many times. The V and J genes are TRBV7-8 and TRBJ2-7; TRBD2 is a possible D gene (5 bases). Germline CDR1 is SGHVS and CDR2 is FQNEAQ. V lost 3 bases and J 2 bases, leaving 14 bases between the germline ends. The CDR3 is 15 residues long. The CDR3 protein is CASSFLRGQTYEQYF. In nucleotides, the CDR3 is TGTGCCAGCAGCTTCCTTCGCGGGCAAACCTACGAGCAGTACTTC.

In its sample, this clonotype was seen many times. The J gene is TRBJ2-4, the V gene TRBV6-2 or TRBV6-3; tentative D call: TRBD1 (6 bases). Trimming left V 5 bases short and J 0 bases short, with 14 bases between. Germline V gene lookup returns CDR1 MNHEY and CDR2 SVGEGT. The CDR3 has 16 residues. The CDR3 coding sequence is TGTGCCAGCAGTCCCCAGGGGACCCTAGCCAAAAACATTCAGTACTTC. Translation gives CASSPQGTLAKNIQYF.

Ten or more counts support this clonotype. The chain recombines TRBV7-9 with TRBJ2-7, with 11 bases that match TRBD2. The CDR3 covers 15 residues. Germline V gives CDR1 SEHNR, CDR2 FQNEAQ (reference sequence). With 4 bases clipped from V and 3 bases from J, the junction kept 5 bases outside the gene matches. The CDR3 nucleotides read TGTGCCAGCAGCTCGCCGACTAGCGGGGACTACGAGCAGTACTTC. Protein sequence: CASSSPTSGDYEQYF.

The chain links TRBV7-6 to TRBJ2-7, with TRBD2 identical over 7 bases. In germline, CDR1 is SGHVS, CDR2 FNYEAQ. V was clipped by 3 bases and J by 2 bases; unmatched bases: 4. This CDR3 has 14 amino acids. The CDR3 nucleotides read TGTGCCAGCAGCTTGGGGACTAAGACCTACGAGCAGTACTTC. Protein sequence: CASSLGTKTYEQYF.

Ten or more counts support this clonotype. This chain connects TRBV28 to TRBJ1-2; D remains unclear. The V end was cut by 3 bases, the J end by 4 bases, with 12 bases between. Germline-derived CDR1 and CDR2 are MDHEN and SYDVKM. CDR3 length: 14 residues. CDR3 bases: TGTGCCAGCAGTTTTTCCGGGATCAGCTATGGCTACACCTTC. Its protein product is CASSFSGISYGYTF.

Details on this clonotype: This may be a read error, as it is one base from a much larger clone. This chain uses TRBV3-1 with TRBJ1-3; 10 positions agree with TRBD1. The CDR3 loop spans 15 amino acids. The germline gives CDR1 LGHDT, CDR2 YNNKEL (reference sequence). CDR3 sequence (DNA): TGTGCCAGCAGCCCCCCGGACAGGGGGGGAATCACCATATATTTT. Its translation: CASSPPDRGGITIYF.

This clonotype was seen many times. The CDR3 region is CAIRSGPGKNQPQHF. The CDR3 DNA reads TGTGCCATCAGGTCAGGGCCAGGCAAGAATCAGCCCCAGCATTTT. The gene calls are TRBV10-3 and TRBJ1-5; TRBD1 might be the D (5 bases). Trimming took 6 bases from V and 4 from J, leaving 16 bases between them. CDR1 is ENHRY and CDR2 is SYGVKD in the germline V gene. This CDR3 region has 15 residues.

This clonotype was counted at least ten times. The J gene is TRBJ2-5, the V gene TRBV30; maybe TRBD2 (6 bases). Between the trimmed V and J ends, which lost 2 bases and 5 bases, there was a span of 9 bases. The CDR3 consists of 12 residues. Germline V gene sequence: CDR1 GTSNPN, CDR2 SVGIG (reference sequence). CDR3 region: CAWSTGGETQYF. CDR3 nucleotides: TGTGCCTGGAGTACTGGAGGGGAGACCCAGTACTTC.

Worth noting for this clonotype: It is likely a read error: a sequence one base away is far more abundant. The chain combines TRBV27 with TRBJ2-3; no definite D call. The DNA end is a closer match to TRBJ2-7, so the J assignment may be wrong. This CDR3 region has 12 residues. CDR1 is MNHEY and CDR2 is SMNVEV in the germline V gene (reference sequence). In nucleotides, the CDR3 is TGTGCCAACGCGAATCCAAGGGATACACAGTACTTC. It codes for CANANPRDTQYF.

Of note for this clonotype: With only one base between it and a far larger clone, this is likely a read error. The chain recombines TRBV6-5 with TRBJ2-1; 11 nucleotides align to TRBD2. Near its end, the DNA agrees better with TRBJ2-7, so the J call may be wrong. There are 14 residues in the CDR3. Germline V gives CDR1 MNHEY, CDR2 SVGAGI. The CDR3 sequence: CASSLLAGGNEQYF. The CDR3 DNA follows: TGTGCCAGTAGTTTGCTAGCGGGAGGAAATGAGCAGTACTTC.